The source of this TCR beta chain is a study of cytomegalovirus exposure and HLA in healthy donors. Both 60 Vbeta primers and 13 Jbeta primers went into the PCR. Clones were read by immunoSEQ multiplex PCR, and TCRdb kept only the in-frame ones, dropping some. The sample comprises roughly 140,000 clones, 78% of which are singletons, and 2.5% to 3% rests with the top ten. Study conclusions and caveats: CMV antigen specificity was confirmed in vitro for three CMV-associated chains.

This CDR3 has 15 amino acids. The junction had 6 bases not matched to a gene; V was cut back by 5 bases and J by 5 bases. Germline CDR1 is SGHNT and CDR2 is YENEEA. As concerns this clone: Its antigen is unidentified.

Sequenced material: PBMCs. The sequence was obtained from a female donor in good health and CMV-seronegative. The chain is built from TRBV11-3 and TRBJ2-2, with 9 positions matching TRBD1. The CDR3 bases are TGTGCCAGCAGCCTCGGACAGGGGACTACCGGGGAGCTGTTTTTT. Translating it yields CASSLGQGTTGELFF.